A selection of T cell receptor beta chains follows, all from one sample in a study of response to subunit inactivated influenza vaccine. TCRdb passed the RT-PCR reads through MiXCR, listing each CDR3 protein once. The sample has around 200,000 distinct CDR3 sequences; roughly 14% are singletons. Sequences were derived from CD8+ T cells sorted from PBMCs, sampled 5 days after vaccination. These receptors all stem from a man aged 50-59 years who received an inactivated influenza vaccine. CDR3s include the opening cysteine and the closing phenylalanine or tryptophan. Fields, in order: V gene, J gene, CDR3 length, D gene, clone size, CDR3 protein, CDR3 DNA. A D gene is named only where the DNA matches it firmly. Clone size is given for some rows only: seen once, a few or many times, or a class if the clone is expanded.

v_call: TRBV6-1
j_call: TRBJ2-7
cdr3_length: 13
d_call: TRBD1
clone_size: many
cdr3_aa: CASSITGDYEQYF
cdr3_nt: TGTGCCAGCAGTATAACAGGGGACTACGAGCAGTACTTC

v_call: TRBV7-8
j_call: TRBJ2-5
cdr3_length: 16
d_call: TRBD2
clone_size: few
cdr3_aa: CASSLAGTSTQETQYF
cdr3_nt: TGTGCCAGCAGCTTAGCGGGGACTAGCACCCAAGAGACCCAGTACTTC

v_call: TRBV6-1
j_call: TRBJ2-5
cdr3_length: 15
d_call: TRBD2
clone_size: NA
cdr3_aa: CASTQVGGSSETQYF
cdr3_nt: TGTGCCAGCACACAAGTGGGGGGGTCCTCAGAGACCCAGTACTTC

v_call: TRBV4-3
j_call: TRBJ1-5
cdr3_length: 14
d_call: NA
clone_size: NA
cdr3_aa: CASSHTVSNQPQHF
cdr3_nt: TGCGCCAGCAGCCATACGGTCAGCAATCAGCCCCAGCATTTT

v_call: TRBV9
j_call: TRBJ2-1
cdr3_length: 15
d_call: NA
clone_size: many
cdr3_aa: CASSLSGSEYNEQFF
cdr3_nt: TGTGCCAGCAGTCTTTCCGGGAGTGAATACAATGAGCAGTTCTTC

v_call: TRBV24-1
j_call: TRBJ2-1
cdr3_length: 12
d_call: NA
clone_size: NA
cdr3_aa: CATRDGGGEQFF
cdr3_nt: TGTGCCACCAGGGACGGAGGAGGGGAGCAGTTCTTC

v_call: TRBV6-2/TRBV6-3
j_call: TRBJ2-7
cdr3_length: 15
d_call: TRBD2
clone_size: NA
cdr3_aa: CASTFGGAASYEQYF
cdr3_nt: TGTGCCAGCACCTTCGGGGGGGCGGCCTCCTACGAGCAGTACTTC

v_call: TRBV27
j_call: TRBJ2-5
cdr3_length: 11
d_call: NA
clone_size: few
cdr3_aa: CASSFGKTQYF
cdr3_nt: TGTGCCAGCAGTTTCGGGAAGACCCAGTACTTC

v_call: TRBV11-2
j_call: TRBJ2-3
cdr3_length: 15
d_call: TRBD1
clone_size: many
cdr3_aa: CASSLVGTGGHTQYF
cdr3_nt: TGTGCCAGCAGCTTAGTGGGGACAGGGGGTCATACGCAGTATTTT

v_call: TRBV12-3/TRBV12-4
j_call: TRBJ1-1
cdr3_length: 13
d_call: TRBD1
clone_size: many
cdr3_aa: CATLRQGPTEAFF
cdr3_nt: TGTGCCACCCTGAGACAGGGCCCCACTGAAGCTTTCTTT

v_call: TRBV11-2
j_call: TRBJ1-4
cdr3_length: 15
d_call: NA
clone_size: few
cdr3_aa: CASSLGVTTNEKLFF
cdr3_nt: TGTGCCAGCAGCTTAGGCGTAACAACTAATGAAAAACTGTTTTTT

v_call: TRBV10-3
j_call: TRBJ2-1
cdr3_length: 15
d_call: NA
clone_size: few
cdr3_aa: CAISERLASYNEQFF
cdr3_nt: TGTGCCATCAGTGAGAGGCTAGCGTCCTACAATGAGCAGTTCTTC

v_call: TRBV7-9
j_call: TRBJ2-7
cdr3_length: 14
d_call: TRBD2
clone_size: few
cdr3_aa: CASSSGGKAYEQYF
cdr3_nt: TGTGCCAGCAGCTCGGGGGGAAAGGCCTACGAGCAGTACTTC

v_call: TRBV15
j_call: TRBJ2-3
cdr3_length: 16
d_call: TRBD2
clone_size: many
cdr3_aa: CATSRGAGMRSDTQYF
cdr3_nt: TGTGCCACCAGCAGAGGAGCGGGAATGCGGTCAGATACGCAGTATTTT

v_call: TRBV7-8
j_call: TRBJ2-1
cdr3_length: 15
d_call: NA
clone_size: NA
cdr3_aa: CASSAGQSSYNEQFF
cdr3_nt: TGTGCCAGCAGCGCGGGACAGAGCTCCTACAATGAGCAGTTCTTC

v_call: TRBV7-9
j_call: TRBJ2-7
cdr3_length: 14
d_call: NA
clone_size: few
cdr3_aa: CASSLAGTPEGQYF
cdr3_nt: TGTGCCAGCAGCTTAGCGGGGACCCCCGAGGGGCAGTACTTC

v_call: TRBV11-2
j_call: TRBJ2-3
cdr3_length: 15
d_call: TRBD1
clone_size: NA
cdr3_aa: CASSLPGQGTDTQYF
cdr3_nt: TGTGCCAGCAGCTTACCGGGACAGGGAACAGATACGCAGTATTTT

v_call: TRBV28
j_call: TRBJ2-1
cdr3_length: 16
d_call: NA
clone_size: NA
cdr3_aa: CASTPGHADDYNEQFF
cdr3_nt: TGTGCCAGCACCCCCGGTCACGCGGACGATTACAATGAGCAGTTCTTC

v_call: TRBV4-3
j_call: TRBJ2-3
cdr3_length: 18
d_call: NA
clone_size: many
cdr3_aa: CASSQESNWGLYTDTQYF
cdr3_nt: TGCGCCAGCAGCCAAGAGTCCAATTGGGGCCTCTACACAGATACGCAGTATTTT

v_call: TRBV5-1
j_call: TRBJ2-3
cdr3_length: 14
d_call: NA
clone_size: few
cdr3_aa: CASSFWAGTDTQYF
cdr3_nt: TGCGCCAGCAGCTTTTGGGCGGGAACAGATACGCAGTATTTT

v_call: TRBV10-3
j_call: TRBJ2-2
cdr3_length: 16
d_call: NA
clone_size: NA
cdr3_aa: CAISESAHTNTGELFF
cdr3_nt: TGTGCCATCAGTGAGTCGGCACACACAAACACCGGGGAGCTGTTTTTT

v_call: TRBV6-2/TRBV6-3
j_call: TRBJ1-5
cdr3_length: 14
d_call: NA
clone_size: NA
cdr3_aa: CASSYSSRDQPQHF
cdr3_nt: TGTGCCAGCAGTTACTCCTCCAGGGATCAGCCCCAGCATTTT

v_call: TRBV11-2
j_call: TRBJ2-7
cdr3_length: 16
d_call: NA
clone_size: few
cdr3_aa: CASSSHTTGRTYEQYF
cdr3_nt: TGTGCCAGCAGCTCCCACACGACAGGGAGGACGTACGAGCAGTACTTC

v_call: TRBV10-3
j_call: TRBJ2-7
cdr3_length: 14
d_call: NA
clone_size: NA
cdr3_aa: CAISPLSAAYEQYF
cdr3_nt: TGTGCCATCAGCCCCCTTTCTGCCGCCTACGAGCAGTACTTC

v_call: TRBV4-2
j_call: TRBJ2-2
cdr3_length: 16
d_call: TRBD2
clone_size: once
cdr3_aa: CASSQDILAATGELFF
cdr3_nt: TGTGCCAGCAGCCAAGATATACTAGCGGCGACCGGGGAGCTGTTTTTT

v_call: TRBV11-1
j_call: TRBJ2-3
cdr3_length: 18
d_call: NA
clone_size: many
cdr3_aa: CASSTSMGAGPATDTQYF
cdr3_nt: TGTGCCAGCAGCACCAGTATGGGCGCGGGGCCCGCCACAGATACGCAGTATTTT

v_call: TRBV20-1
j_call: TRBJ2-1
cdr3_length: 15
d_call: TRBD2
clone_size: NA
cdr3_aa: CSARGWPGRINEQFF
cdr3_nt: TGCAGTGCTAGAGGGTGGCCCGGGAGGATAAATGAGCAGTTCTTC

v_call: TRBV4-2
j_call: TRBJ2-2
cdr3_length: 16
d_call: NA
clone_size: NA
cdr3_aa: CASSQDEFSNTGELFF
cdr3_nt: TGTGCCAGCAGCCAAGACGAGTTTTCGAACACCGGGGAGCTGTTTTTT

v_call: TRBV7-2
j_call: TRBJ2-1
cdr3_length: 15
d_call: NA
clone_size: many
cdr3_aa: CASSSETLQNNEQFF
cdr3_nt: TGTGCCAGCAGCTCGGAAACCTTACAGAACAATGAGCAGTTCTTC

v_call: TRBV7-9
j_call: TRBJ2-5
cdr3_length: 15
d_call: TRBD1
clone_size: few
cdr3_aa: CASSLWDRGSETQYF
cdr3_nt: TGTGCCAGCAGCTTATGGGACAGGGGGTCGGAGACCCAGTACTTC

v_call: TRBV5-1
j_call: TRBJ2-2
cdr3_length: 16
d_call: TRBD2
clone_size: NA
cdr3_aa: CASSAGLAGNTGELFF
cdr3_nt: TGCGCCAGCAGCGCCGGACTAGCGGGAAACACCGGGGAGCTGTTTTTT

v_call: TRBV13
j_call: TRBJ2-6
cdr3_length: 15
d_call: TRBD1
clone_size: NA
cdr3_aa: CASSWTGTGANVLTF
cdr3_nt: TGTGCCAGCAGCTGGACAGGGACTGGGGCCAACGTCCTGACTTTC

v_call: TRBV10-2
j_call: TRBJ2-3
cdr3_length: 14
d_call: TRBD2
clone_size: NA
cdr3_aa: CASTGGRGTDTQYF
cdr3_nt: TGCGCCAGCACCGGGGGGAGGGGCACAGATACGCAGTATTTT

v_call: TRBV19
j_call: TRBJ1-1
cdr3_length: 13
d_call: NA
clone_size: NA
cdr3_aa: CASSIPLSTEAFF
cdr3_nt: TGTGCCAGTAGCATTCCACTCAGCACTGAAGCTTTCTTT

v_call: TRBV7-9
j_call: TRBJ2-1
cdr3_length: 15
d_call: NA
clone_size: few
cdr3_aa: CASSLEGLGYNEQFF
cdr3_nt: TGTGCCAGCAGCCTAGAGGGGCTCGGCTACAATGAGCAGTTCTTC

v_call: TRBV9
j_call: TRBJ2-1
cdr3_length: 15
d_call: TRBD1
clone_size: few
cdr3_aa: CASNLGQGPYNEQFF
cdr3_nt: TGTGCCAGCAACCTGGGACAGGGACCCTACAATGAGCAGTTCTTC

v_call: TRBV15
j_call: TRBJ2-3
cdr3_length: 14
d_call: NA
clone_size: NA
cdr3_aa: CATSPPGATDTQYF
cdr3_nt: TGTGCCACCAGCCCTCCAGGGGCGACAGATACGCAGTATTTT

v_call: TRBV6-1
j_call: TRBJ2-2
cdr3_length: 13
d_call: NA
clone_size: NA
cdr3_aa: CASSPSLVGELFF
cdr3_nt: TGTGCCAGCAGTCCTAGCCTGGTCGGGGAGCTGTTTTTT

v_call: TRBV4-2
j_call: TRBJ2-2
cdr3_length: 14
d_call: NA
clone_size: NA
cdr3_aa: CASSQVGGSGELFF
cdr3_nt: TGTGCCAGCAGCCAGGTGGGCGGGTCCGGGGAGCTGTTTTTT